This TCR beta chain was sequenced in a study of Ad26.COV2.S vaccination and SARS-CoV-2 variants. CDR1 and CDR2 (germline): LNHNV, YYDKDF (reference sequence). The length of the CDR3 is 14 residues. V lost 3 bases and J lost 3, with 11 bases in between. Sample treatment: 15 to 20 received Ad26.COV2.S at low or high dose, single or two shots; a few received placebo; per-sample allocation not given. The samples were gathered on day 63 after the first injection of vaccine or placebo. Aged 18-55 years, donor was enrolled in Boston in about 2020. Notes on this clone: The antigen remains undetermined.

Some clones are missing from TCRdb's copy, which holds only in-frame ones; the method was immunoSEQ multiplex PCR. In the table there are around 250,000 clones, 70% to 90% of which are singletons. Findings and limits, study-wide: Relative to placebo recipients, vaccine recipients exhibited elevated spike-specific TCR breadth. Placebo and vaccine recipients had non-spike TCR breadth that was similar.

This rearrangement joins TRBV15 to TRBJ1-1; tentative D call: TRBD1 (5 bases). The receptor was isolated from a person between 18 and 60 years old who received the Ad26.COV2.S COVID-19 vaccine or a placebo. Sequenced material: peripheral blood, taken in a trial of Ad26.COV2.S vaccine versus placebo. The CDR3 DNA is TGTGCCACCAGCAGTGGGGGAGGGGACACTGAAGCTTTCTTT. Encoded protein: CATSSGGGDTEAFF.